A selection of T cell receptor beta chains follows, all from one sample in a study of blood T cell repertoires in COVID-19. Assay: immunoSEQ multiplex PCR; the TCRdb copy retains only in-frame clones and omits some. The sample has 180,000 or so clones, roughly nine tenths seen once. Sequencing used peripheral blood. The receptor set was obtained from a man aged 35-49 years with acute or convalescent COVID-19. The CDR3 runs from the conserved cysteine through the conserved F or W. A D gene is named only where the DNA matches it firmly. Size tells how often a clone was seen (once, few, many) or the class of an expanded clone, and some rows leave it out.

d_call: .
clone_size: .
v_call: TRBV5-1
j_call: TRBJ1-3
cdr3_nt: TGCGCCAGCAGCTTAGCAGGGACTGGAAACACCATATATTTT
cdr3_aa: CASSLAGTGNTIYF

d_call: .
clone_size: .
v_call: TRBV7-9
j_call: TRBJ2-7
cdr3_nt: TGTGCCAGCAGCTTAGGTCTCGTAGAGCAGTACTTC
cdr3_aa: CASSLGLVEQYF

d_call: .
clone_size: .
v_call: TRBV7-9
j_call: TRBJ2-5
cdr3_nt: TGTGCCAGCAGCCCCGAAAGCTCACAAGAGACCCAGTACTTC
cdr3_aa: CASSPESSQETQYF

d_call: .
clone_size: .
v_call: TRBV3-1/TRBV3-2
j_call: TRBJ1-2
cdr3_nt: TGTGCCAGCAGCCAAGGGGGCGCCTATGGCTACACCTTC
cdr3_aa: CASSQGGAYGYTF

d_call: .
clone_size: .
v_call: TRBV6-1
j_call: TRBJ1-5
cdr3_nt: TGTGCCAGCAGTGAACACGGTGATCAGCCCCAGCATTTT
cdr3_aa: CASSEHGDQPQHF

d_call: .
clone_size: .
v_call: TRBV27
j_call: TRBJ2-7
cdr3_nt: TGTGCCAGCAGTTTAGGCCGATCCTACGAGCAGTACTTC
cdr3_aa: CASSLGRSYEQYF

d_call: TRBD1
clone_size: .
v_call: TRBV5-1
j_call: TRBJ1-1
cdr3_nt: TGCGCCAGCAGCCTAGGGACAGGGGTGAACACTGAAGCTTTCTTT
cdr3_aa: CASSLGTGVNTEAFF

d_call: TRBD2
clone_size: .
v_call: TRBV27
j_call: TRBJ2-5
cdr3_nt: TGTGCCAGCAGTTTTTCTGGGACTAATGGAGAGACCCAGTACTTC
cdr3_aa: CASSFSGTNGETQYF

d_call: .
clone_size: .
v_call: TRBV6-5
j_call: TRBJ1-5
cdr3_nt: TGTGCCAGCAGTTACTCGACAAATCAGCCCCAGCATTTT
cdr3_aa: CASSYSTNQPQHF

d_call: TRBD2
clone_size: .
v_call: TRBV7-2
j_call: TRBJ2-7
cdr3_nt: TGTGCCAGCAGCTCCTCTAGCGGGGGGGCCTACGAGCAGTACTTC
cdr3_aa: CASSSSSGGAYEQYF

d_call: .
clone_size: once
v_call: TRBV4-1
j_call: TRBJ1-4
cdr3_nt: TGCGCCAGCAGCCAAGATGACAGTACTAATGAAAAACTGTTTTTT
cdr3_aa: CASSQDDSTNEKLFF

d_call: .
clone_size: .
v_call: TRBV23-1
j_call: TRBJ1-1
cdr3_nt: TGCGCCAGCAGTCAACCCCCCCGGACTGTGAACACTGAAGCTTTCTTT
cdr3_aa: CASSQPPRTVNTEAFF

d_call: .
clone_size: .
v_call: TRBV7-3
j_call: TRBJ2-1
cdr3_nt: TGTGCCAGCAGCTTAACCGCCGGCAATGAGCAGTTCTTC
cdr3_aa: CASSLTAGNEQFF

d_call: TRBD1
clone_size: .
v_call: TRBV28
j_call: TRBJ2-5
cdr3_nt: TGTGCCAGCAGTGCGGCCGGGACAGGCGGAGAGACCCAGTACTTC
cdr3_aa: CASSAAGTGGETQYF

d_call: .
clone_size: once
v_call: TRBV13
j_call: TRBJ1-2
cdr3_nt: TGTGCCAGCAGCTTAGGACAGTCTAACTATGGCTACACCTTC
cdr3_aa: CASSLGQSNYGYTF

d_call: TRBD1
clone_size: .
v_call: TRBV5-4
j_call: TRBJ1-2
cdr3_nt: TGTGCCAGCAGCCAGGGGACAGGGGGCCATAATTATTATGGCTACACCTTC
cdr3_aa: CASSQGTGGHNYYGYTF

d_call: TRBD2
clone_size: .
v_call: TRBV2
j_call: TRBJ2-7
cdr3_nt: TGTGCCAGCAGTGATTTAGCGGGGAATTACGAGCAGTACTTC
cdr3_aa: CASSDLAGNYEQYF

d_call: .
clone_size: .
v_call: TRBV19
j_call: TRBJ1-5
cdr3_nt: TGTGCCAGTAGTATTATAGGTCAGGGCGGTTTTCAGCCCCAGCATTTT
cdr3_aa: CASSIIGQGGFQPQHF

d_call: .
clone_size: .
v_call: TRBV30
j_call: TRBJ1-5
cdr3_nt: TGTGCCTGGAGTGGCCAGGGGTATCAGCCCCAGCATTTT
cdr3_aa: CAWSGQGYQPQHF

d_call: .
clone_size: .
v_call: TRBV7-6
j_call: TRBJ2-3
cdr3_nt: TGTGCCAGCAGCGGAAGAGGTGATACGCAGTATTTT
cdr3_aa: CASSGRGDTQYF

d_call: TRBD1
clone_size: .
v_call: TRBV30
j_call: TRBJ2-5
cdr3_nt: TGTGCCTGGAGTCGGGACAGCCAAGAGACCCAGTACTTC
cdr3_aa: CAWSRDSQETQYF

d_call: TRBD1
clone_size: .
v_call: TRBV18
j_call: TRBJ2-5
cdr3_nt: TGTGCCAGTTCCTACGGACAGGGTCGAGTACAAGAGACCCAGTACTTC
cdr3_aa: CASSYGQGRVQETQYF

d_call: .
clone_size: .
v_call: TRBV5-4
j_call: TRBJ2-2
cdr3_nt: TGTGCCAGCAGCCAGCCCACAGGAGCACCGGGGGAGCTGTTTTTT
cdr3_aa: CASSQPTGAPGELFF

d_call: .
clone_size: few
v_call: TRBV30
j_call: TRBJ1-2
cdr3_nt: TGTGCCTGGAGTGTAGGAGGGACGGTTAACTATGGCTACACCTTC
cdr3_aa: CAWSVGGTVNYGYTF

d_call: .
clone_size: .
v_call: TRBV10-1
j_call: TRBJ2-1
cdr3_nt: TGCGCCAGCAGTGATATTGGGACTTTTTCCTACAATGAGCAGTTCTTC
cdr3_aa: CASSDIGTFSYNEQFF

d_call: .
clone_size: .
v_call: TRBV9
j_call: TRBJ1-4
cdr3_nt: TGTGCCAGCAGCGTAGGTTTGGGAGGAGGGGCCAACGAAAAACTGTTTTTT
cdr3_aa: CASSVGLGGGANEKLFF

d_call: .
clone_size: .
v_call: TRBV9
j_call: TRBJ2-3
cdr3_nt: TGTGCCAGCAGCGTCCGACACGGCCGGTCAGATACGCAGTATTTT
cdr3_aa: CASSVRHGRSDTQYF

d_call: TRBD2
clone_size: .
v_call: TRBV30
j_call: TRBJ2-1
cdr3_nt: TGTGCCTGGAGTCCTCTTAGCGGGGGGGCCAATGAGCAGTTCTTC
cdr3_aa: CAWSPLSGGANEQFF

d_call: .
clone_size: once
v_call: TRBV5-6
j_call: TRBJ1-2
cdr3_nt: TGTGCCAGCAGCGACGAGACAGTGCAGGACTATGGCTACACCTTC
cdr3_aa: CASSDETVQDYGYTF

d_call: TRBD1
clone_size: few
v_call: TRBV5-6
j_call: TRBJ1-5
cdr3_nt: TGTGCCAGCTCACGAAGGGACAGGGGGATTCAGCCCCAGCATTTT
cdr3_aa: CASSRRDRGIQPQHF

d_call: TRBD1
clone_size: .
v_call: TRBV7-8
j_call: TRBJ1-2
cdr3_nt: TGTGCCAGCAGCTTACGGGGACAGAACTATGGCTACACCTTC
cdr3_aa: CASSLRGQNYGYTF

d_call: TRBD1
clone_size: .
v_call: TRBV29-1
j_call: TRBJ1-1
cdr3_nt: TGCAGCGTTGAGCAGGACAGGGGAACTGAAGCTTTCTTT
cdr3_aa: CSVEQDRGTEAFF

d_call: .
clone_size: .
v_call: TRBV7-2
j_call: TRBJ2-5
cdr3_nt: TGTGCCAGCAGCTTAGGGACTATCCAAGAGACCCAGTACTTC
cdr3_aa: CASSLGTIQETQYF

d_call: .
clone_size: .
v_call: TRBV6-5
j_call: TRBJ1-1
cdr3_nt: TGTGCCAGCAGTTACACGGGGGGAAACAGACACACTGAAGCTTTCTTT
cdr3_aa: CASSYTGGNRHTEAFF

d_call: .
clone_size: .
v_call: TRBV7-8
j_call: TRBJ2-6
cdr3_nt: TGTGCCAGCAGCTCTAGAAGCCCCGGAGCCAACGTCCTGACTTTC
cdr3_aa: CASSSRSPGANVLTF

d_call: .
clone_size: .
v_call: TRBV12-3/TRBV12-4
j_call: TRBJ2-5
cdr3_nt: TGTGCCAGCAGAGGACAGAAAGAGACCCAGTACTTC
cdr3_aa: CASRGQKETQYF

d_call: .
clone_size: .
v_call: TRBV7-2
j_call: TRBJ2-7
cdr3_nt: TGTGCCAGCAGCGTAGCCAGGGCTAGATACGAGCAGTACTTC
cdr3_aa: CASSVARARYEQYF

d_call: TRBD2
clone_size: .
v_call: TRBV24-1
j_call: TRBJ2-1
cdr3_nt: TGTGCCACCAGTGACCCTATAGCGGGGGGGCAAAATGAGCAGTTCTTC
cdr3_aa: CATSDPIAGGQNEQFF

d_call: TRBD1
clone_size: .
v_call: TRBV28
j_call: TRBJ1-5
cdr3_nt: TGTGCCAGCAGTTTGGACAGGATGGGGACAAGCAATCAGCCCCAGCATTTT
cdr3_aa: CASSLDRMGTSNQPQHF

d_call: TRBD2
clone_size: .
v_call: TRBV18
j_call: TRBJ2-7
cdr3_nt: TGTGCCAGCTCACCAATCGAGCGGGGGGGCGAGCAGTACTTC
cdr3_aa: CASSPIERGGEQYF

d_call: TRBD2
clone_size: .
v_call: TRBV5-4
j_call: TRBJ2-5
cdr3_nt: TGTGCCAGCAGCTTGTTAGCGGGATCAGAGACCCAGTACTTC
cdr3_aa: CASSLLAGSETQYF

d_call: .
clone_size: .
v_call: TRBV10-2
j_call: TRBJ2-2
cdr3_nt: TGCGCCAGCAGCACCACTCAAACCGGGGAGCTGTTTTTT
cdr3_aa: CASSTTQTGELFF

d_call: TRBD1
clone_size: .
v_call: TRBV7-9
j_call: TRBJ1-3
cdr3_nt: TGTGCCAGCAGCACTTGGACAGGGACAAACACCATATATTTT
cdr3_aa: CASSTWTGTNTIYF

d_call: .
clone_size: .
v_call: TRBV5-1
j_call: TRBJ2-2
cdr3_nt: TGCGCCAGCAGCCCGACGGCCGGGGGTAACACCGGGGAGCTGTTTTTT
cdr3_aa: CASSPTAGGNTGELFF

d_call: .
clone_size: .
v_call: TRBV19
j_call: TRBJ1-6
cdr3_nt: TGTGCCAGTAGTGACAGGAAAAATTCACCCCTCCACTTT
cdr3_aa: CASSDRKNSPLHF

d_call: .
clone_size: .
v_call: TRBV4-3
j_call: TRBJ2-1
cdr3_nt: TGCGCCAGCAGCCAAGATGGGGCGAGGTACAATGAGCAGTTCTTC
cdr3_aa: CASSQDGARYNEQFF

d_call: TRBD2
clone_size: .
v_call: TRBV3-1/TRBV3-2
j_call: TRBJ2-1
cdr3_nt: TGTGCCAGCAGCCCCCGCAGGACTAGCGGAACGAATGAGCAGTTCTTC
cdr3_aa: CASSPRRTSGTNEQFF

d_call: .
clone_size: .
v_call: TRBV28
j_call: TRBJ1-1
cdr3_nt: TGTGCCAGCAGCCCGTGGGGGGTTGGAGGAACTGAAGCTTTCTTT
cdr3_aa: CASSPWGVGGTEAFF

d_call: .
clone_size: .
v_call: TRBV27
j_call: TRBJ2-7
cdr3_nt: TGTGCCAGCAGTTATACGGGGGGCCCCTACGAGCAGTACTTC
cdr3_aa: CASSYTGGPYEQYF

d_call: .
clone_size: .
v_call: TRBV12-3/TRBV12-4
j_call: TRBJ2-2
cdr3_nt: TGTGCCAGCAGCTTAGTTCGCACCGGGGAGCTGTTTTTT
cdr3_aa: CASSLVRTGELFF

d_call: .
clone_size: .
v_call: TRBV18
j_call: TRBJ2-7
cdr3_nt: TGTGCCAGCTCACCACTCGGACAACTCCTCGAGCAGTACTTC
cdr3_aa: CASSPLGQLLEQYF

d_call: .
clone_size: .
v_call: TRBV7-2
j_call: TRBJ2-7
cdr3_nt: TGTGCCAGCAGCCCGAGGACAGTCTACGAGCAGTACTTC
cdr3_aa: CASSPRTVYEQYF

d_call: TRBD1
clone_size: .
v_call: TRBV7-2
j_call: TRBJ2-7
cdr3_nt: TGTGCCAGCAGCTTAGGGGACAGGGGGCGCGGCGAGCAGTACTTC
cdr3_aa: CASSLGDRGRGEQYF